This T cell receptor (beta chain) came from a study of shared clonotypes between healthy human individuals. Points from the study as a whole: Sharing across four donors was highest in naive CD4 (around 5%) and lowest in memory CD8 (around 0.4%).

The CD4+ fraction was divided into a CD45RA+ naive subset and a CD45RA-negative memory subset. Deletions cut 6 bases from V and 0 bases from J, with 12 bases between. CDR1 and CDR2 from the germline V gene are MDHEN and SYDVKM. This CDR3 is 15 amino acids long. Each sorted subset replicate got 200 ng genomic DNA, tens of thousands of genomes. The table came from immunoSEQ multiplex PCR; TCRdb's copy has only in-frame clones and leaves some out. The sample yields 640,000 or so clones, 55% to 75% seen once. Regarding this clone: The antigen is not known.

The clonotype comes from a woman aged 25 to 39 in good health. The specimen was memory CD4+ T cells sorted from blood. This sample's subset: CD45RA-negative fraction. V and J are TRBV28 and TRBJ2-4; D remains unclear. CDR3 nucleotide sequence: TGTGCCAGCAGCCCGCCCCGACTAGCCAAAAACATTCAGTACTTC. Amino acids: CASSPPRLAKNIQYF.